The next 32 T cell receptor beta chains were all read from a single sample in a study of beta chain features in type 1 diabetes. Overall study results and limits: TCRB CDR3 length was moderately but significantly reduced in all four CD4+ subsets of Type 1 diabetes patients.

Antigen specificity for these receptors is unknown. Expressed TCRB transcripts got sequenced, as all isolated RNA was reverse transcribed. The repertoire was sequenced with immunoSEQ multiplex PCR; TCRdb's copy has only in-frame clones and lacks some. The data show about 650,000 clones, around 12% seen once. Sequenced material: naive CD4+ T cells from blood. These receptors were collected from a man aged 30-40 years with type 1 diabetes.

The chain joins TRBV2 to TRBJ1-2; the match to TRBD1 covers 8 bases. This CDR3 is built from 13 residues. Trimming at V came to 8 bases and at J to 3 bases, leaving 5 bases not matched to a gene. CDR1 is SNHLY and CDR2 is FYNNEI in the germline V gene. This CDR3 reads CASRQGFDYGYTF. For the CDR3, the DNA is TGTGCCAGCCGACAGGGGTTCGACTATGGCTACACCTTC.

This clone was seen a few times. This chain uses TRBV4-3 with TRBJ2-7; TRBD2 is a possible D gene (6 bases). The V gene's germline CDR1 is LGHNA and CDR2 YSLEER. CDR3 length: 16 residues. Between the trimmed V and J ends, which lost 0 bases and 6 bases, there was a span of 18 bases. CDR3 sequence: CASSQDHGRQGGEQYF. DNA for the CDR3: TGCGCCAGCAGCCAAGATCATGGCCGGCAGGGAGGCGAGCAGTACTTC.

This clone came up a few times. V usage is TRBV5-6 and J usage is TRBJ2-1; 13 bases line up with TRBD2. Looked up from germline, CDR1 is SGHDT and CDR2 is YYEEEE. The CDR3 is made up of 17 amino acids. The V segment lost 0 bases and the J segment 5 bases; nucleotides outside the gene matches: 5. CDR3 sequence: CASSLAPGLAGHNEQFF. The CDR3 bases are TGTGCCAGCAGCTTGGCCCCGGGACTAGCGGGACACAATGAGCAGTTCTTC.

The V gene is TRBV5-4, the J gene TRBJ2-7, with a weak D call TRBD1 (5 bases). Germline V gene data show CDR1 as SGHNT and CDR2 as YYREEE (reference sequence). The CDR3 sequence is 13 residues long. V lost 0 bases and J 6 bases, leaving 10 bases between the germline ends. The CDR3 DNA reads TGTGCCAGCAGCTTGGATCCCCAGGGCGAGCAGTACTTC. It is translated as CASSLDPQGEQYF.

The chain recombines TRBV18 with TRBJ1-5, with D maybe TRBD1 (6 bases). The germline V gene has CDR1 KGHSH and CDR2 LQKENI. The CDR3 totals 16 residues. The germline V and J ends were trimmed by 1 base and 0 bases, with 10 bases remaining between them. CDR3 coding DNA: TGTGCCAGCTCACCACAGGGGGGCAATAGCAATCAGCCCCAGCATTTT. The encoded protein is CASSPQGGNSNQPQHF.

The chain carries TRBV18 and TRBJ1-4; D possibly corresponds to TRBD1 (6 bases). Germline assignment: CDR1 KGHSH and CDR2 LQKENI. The ends were cut back, 5 bases at V and 0 bases at J, with 10 bases in the middle. This CDR3 is 15 amino acids long. CDR3 amino acids: CASSGDTSTNEKLFF. The CDR3 bases are TGTGCCAGCTCAGGGGACACCTCAACTAATGAAAAACTGTTTTTT. Based on the CDR3 plus reference TRBV18 and TRBJ1-4, the full variable domain is NAGVMQNPRHLVRRRGQEARLRCSPMKGHSHVYWYRQLPEEGLKFMVYLQKENIIDESGMPKERFSAEFPKEGPSILRIQQVVRGDSAAYFCASSGDTSTNEKLFFGSGTQLSVL.

In regard to this clone: This same CDR3 is encoded by further DNA sequences in the sample. The rearrangement links TRBV11-2 to TRBJ2-7; D is uncertain. V dropped 1 base and J dropped 3 bases, with 4 bases sitting between them. CDR3 length: 12 amino acids. Germline CDR1 SGHAT, CDR2 FQNNGV. In DNA form, the CDR3 reads TGTGCCAGCAGCTTAGTCGGCTACGAGCAGTACTTC. Protein: CASSLVGYEQYF.

The sample holds a few counts of this clone. The rearrangement uses TRBV4-3 and TRBJ1-4, with D hard to call. The CDR3 is 16 amino acids. Germline-derived CDR1 and CDR2 are LGHNA and YSLEER. V lost 0 bases to trimming and J lost 0 bases, with 8 bases between them. In DNA, the CDR3 is TGCGCCAGCAGCCAAGATCACATTGCAACTAATGAAAAACTGTTTTTT. As protein: CASSQDHIATNEKLFF.

This clone was detected only a few times. The rearrangement uses TRBV18 and TRBJ2-3; 7 nucleotides match TRBD1. The CDR3 length is 14 residues. Germline V gene data show CDR1 as KGHSH and CDR2 as LQKENI. Trimming at V came to 3 bases and at J to 2 bases, leaving 2 bases not matched to a gene. CDR3 sequence (DNA): TGTGCCAGCTCACCTGGGACAGACACAGATACGCAGTATTTT. Translated: CASSPGTDTDTQYF.

The V call is TRBV5-4, the J call TRBJ2-1, with 9 bases lining up with TRBD1. Germline values: CDR1 SGHNT, CDR2 YYREEE (reference sequence). V gave up 3 bases and J gave up 8 bases; unmatched junction bases: 9. This CDR3 region has 15 residues. The CDR3 here is CASSSPTGGYDEQFF. CDR3 coding DNA: TGTGCCAGCAGCTCACCGACAGGGGGATATGATGAGCAGTTCTTC.

The chain has TRBV28 and TRBJ1-5; TRBD1 might be the D (6 bases). This CDR3 spans 14 amino acids. The ends were cut back, 7 bases at V and 6 bases at J, with 16 bases in the middle. Germline CDR1 is MDHEN and CDR2 is SYDVKM. As DNA, the CDR3 is TGTGCCAGCAATCGAGGACAGCTATCTCAGCCCCAGCATTTT. Translation gives CASNRGQLSQPQHF.

The rearrangement joins TRBV7-2 to TRBJ2-1, with 7 bases that match TRBD1. Germline V gene data show CDR1 as SGHTA and CDR2 as FQGNSA. Germline trimming cut 5 bases from V and 7 bases from J; bases unmatched to any gene: 5. The CDR3 is made up of 13 amino acids. CDR3 sequence reads: CASSAGTANEQFF. The CDR3 coding sequence is TGTGCCAGCAGCGCCGGGACAGCGAATGAGCAGTTCTTC.

V usage is TRBV7-2 and J usage is TRBJ2-3; the match to TRBD2 covers 13 bases. The ends lost 3 bases at V and 4 bases at J; junction bases unmatched: 4. The CDR3 length is 16 residues. The germline CDR1 and CDR2 sequences are SGHTA and FQGNSA. CDR3 nucleotide sequence: TGTGCCAGCAGCTTCACTAGCGGGGGGGCCGCAGATACGCAGTATTTT. This encodes CASSFTSGGAADTQYF.

V usage is TRBV2 and J usage is TRBJ1-2; a weak D match, TRBD1 (6 bases). CDR1 and CDR2 (germline): SNHLY, FYNNEI. The CDR3 length is 15 residues. V was cut by 5 bases and J by 1 base, with 14 bases left in between. The CDR3 here is CASSTGGAGNYGYTF. The CDR3, as DNA: TGTGCCAGCAGTACCGGGGGGGCCGGTAACTATGGCTACACCTTC.

This clone was seen only a few times. The chain has TRBV6-1 and TRBJ2-2; tentative D call: TRBD1 (7 bases). Per germline, CDR1 MNHNS and CDR2 SASEGT. The length of the CDR3 is 15 residues. V lost 6 bases to trimming and J lost 0 bases, with 11 bases between them. The CDR3 DNA reads TGTGCCAGCAGCAGGGGGGTCGCGAACACCGGGGAGCTGTTTTTT. Amino acid sequence: CASSRGVANTGELFF.

This clone was recorded a few times. This chain joins TRBV7-2 and TRBJ2-2; D gene uncertain. The V end lost 8 bases, the J end lost 3 bases, and 16 bases lay between the germline ends. CDR1 and CDR2 from the germline V gene are SGHTA and FQGNSA. CDR3 size: 15 residues. CDR3 sequence reads: CASSLVVADTGELFF. The CDR3 DNA is TGTGCCAGCTCACTCGTCGTGGCTGACACCGGGGAGCTGTTTTTT.

V and J are TRBV6-5 and TRBJ2-6; D possibly corresponds to TRBD2 (7 bases). CDR1 and CDR2 from the germline V gene are MNHEY and SVGAGI. The CDR3 has 15 amino acids. V was shortened by 11 bases and J by 2 bases, with 16 bases between the two germline ends. The CDR3 sequence: CAAQGGATGANVLTF. CDR3 bases: TGTGCCGCACAAGGGGGGGCGACTGGGGCCAACGTCCTGACTTTC.

This clone was detected a few times. The rearrangement links TRBV25-1 to TRBJ2-5; possible D gene TRBD1, 5 bases. CDR1 MGHDK and CDR2 SYGVNS come from the germline V gene. Trimming stripped 4 bases from V and 5 bases from J, with 20 bases between. The CDR3 loop spans 16 amino acids. CDR3 coding DNA: TGTGCCAGCAGTGCTTTTTTTTCAGGGAAGGGGGAGACCCAGTACTTC. It specifies CASSAFFSGKGETQYF.

The rearrangement joins TRBV7-2 to TRBJ1-5, with D possibly TRBD1 on 5 matching bases. Trimming took 5 bases from V and 2 from J, leaving 25 bases between them. This CDR3 has 19 amino acids. The germline V gene has CDR1 SGHTA and CDR2 FQGNSA. DNA for the CDR3: TGTGCCAGCAGCCTAGGGGTGGTGACAACGCGCACGGGCAATCAGCCCCAGCATTTT. Residues: CASSLGVVTTRTGNQPQHF. The whole variable domain, remainder taken from reference TRBV7-2 and TRBJ1-5, is GAGVSQSPSNKVTEKGKDVELRCDPISGHTALYWYRQSLGQGLEFLIYFQGNSAPDKSGLPSDRFSAERTGGSVSTLTIQRTQQEDSAVYLCASSLGVVTTRTGNQPQHFGDGTRLSIL.

The chain uses TRBV28 and TRBJ2-7; D gene unclear. Germline loops: CDR1 MDHEN, CDR2 SYDVKM. This CDR3 comprises 14 residues. The V gene lost 2 bases and the J gene lost 6 bases, with 14 bases spanning the gap. The CDR3 sequence is CASSLGQLPTEQYF. The CDR3 DNA follows: TGTGCCAGCAGTTTAGGGCAGCTTCCTACCGAGCAGTACTTC.

J is TRBJ1-6 and V is TRBV9, with D possibly being TRBD1 (5 bases). V was clipped by 4 bases and J by 1 base, with 12 bases between them. The CDR3 consists of 16 residues. From germline, CDR1 is SGDLS and CDR2 YYNGEE. The CDR3 nucleotides are TGTGCCAGCAGCCCATCCGGGGGGTCCTATAATTCACCCCTCCACTTT. It specifies CASSPSGGSYNSPLHF.

Points on this clone: Additional DNA sequences in this sample encode the identical CDR3. The chain joins TRBV7-6 to TRBJ2-5, with D tentatively TRBD1 or TRBD2 (5 bases each). CDR1 SGHVS and CDR2 FNYEAQ come from the germline V gene. The CDR3 contains 13 residues. V dropped 5 bases and J dropped 3 bases, with 10 bases sitting between them. CDR3 coding DNA: TGTGCCAGCAGCCTAGGGACCGAAGAGACCCAGTACTTC. Its protein is CASSLGTEETQYF.

The chain uses TRBV15 and TRBJ2-1; 7 bases are a match to TRBD1. Trimming removed 1 base from V and 0 bases from J; junction bases left unmatched: 9. The CDR3 sequence is 18 residues long. CDR1 LNHNV and CDR2 YYDKDF come from the germline V gene (reference sequence). The CDR3 coding sequence is TGTGCCACCAGCAGAGGAGGTACAGGGGCGATCTCCTACAATGAGCAGTTCTTC. It yields the protein CATSRGGTGAISYNEQFF.

This clone has a handful of counts. This rearrangement joins TRBV7-2 to TRBJ2-1, with TRBD2 identical over 13 bases. CDR1 is SGHTA, CDR2 FQGNSA, per germline. J was trimmed by 8 bases and V by 6 bases; bases with no gene match: 7. The CDR3 loop spans 15 amino acids. The CDR3 sequence: CASSRLAGGVDEQFF. The CDR3 coding sequence is TGTGCCAGCAGTCGACTAGCGGGGGGCGTAGATGAGCAGTTCTTC.

The rearrangement joins TRBV28 to TRBJ1-5, with D perhaps matching TRBD1 (6 bases). CDR3 size: 12 residues. The germline V gene encodes CDR1 MDHEN and CDR2 SYDVKM. Trimming pared 6 bases from V and 7 bases from J, leaving 10 bases between. The chain's CDR3 is CASRDSGQPQHF. CDR3 bases: TGTGCCAGCAGGGACAGTGGGCAGCCCCAGCATTTT.

This clone showed up just a few times. V usage is TRBV7-9 and J usage is TRBJ1-2; the match to TRBD1 covers 7 bases. The CDR3 contains 16 residues. Germline trimming cut 5 bases from V and 2 bases from J; bases unmatched to any gene: 11. From germline, CDR1 is SEHNR and CDR2 FQNEAQ (reference sequence). The CDR3 protein is CASSHPVGRGNYGYTF. The CDR3 region has the DNA TGTGCCAGCAGCCATCCCGTTGGCAGGGGGAACTATGGCTACACCTTC.

V gene TRBV4-3 combines with J gene TRBJ1-3, with no clear D. Germline V gene lookup returns CDR1 LGHNA and CDR2 YSLEER. The CDR3 is 16 residues long. V lost 4 bases and J 0 bases, leaving 13 bases between the germline ends. The CDR3 reads CASSPRTGNSGNTIYF. The DNA for the CDR3 is TGCGCCAGCAGCCCTAGGACCGGGAACTCTGGAAACACCATATATTTT.

In this sample, this clone turned up a few times. This chain connects TRBV7-9 to TRBJ1-2; D ambiguous. This CDR3 region has 11 residues. In germline, CDR1 is SEHNR, CDR2 FQNEAQ (reference sequence). Deletions cut 4 bases from V and 8 bases from J, with 8 bases between. DNA of the CDR3: TGTGCCAGCAGCTCCCGGGCGGGCTACACCTTC. Translation: CASSSRAGYTF.

The chain is built from TRBV7-2 and TRBJ1-1; D remains ambiguous. Trimming took 7 bases from V and 5 from J, leaving 20 bases between them. The CDR3 contains 15 residues. Per germline, CDR1 SGHTA and CDR2 FQGNSA. Here the CDR3 reads CASTKPIPGRTEAFF. The CDR3 coding sequence is TGTGCCAGCACCAAACCGATACCCGGGAGGACTGAAGCTTTCTTT.

The chain links TRBV7-2 to TRBJ1-2, with D perhaps matching TRBD1 (6 bases). Germline lookup yields CDR1 SGHTA and CDR2 FQGNSA. The CDR3 loop spans 13 amino acids. Trimming cost V 5 bases and J 4 bases, with 11 bases left between them. In nucleotides, the CDR3 is TGTGCCAGCAGCACCGGGACATCCTATGGCTACACCTTC. Protein: CASSTGTSYGYTF.

The chain joins TRBV14 to TRBJ1-6; 10 nucleotides line up with TRBD1. Per germline, CDR1 SGHDN and CDR2 FVKESK. This CDR3 has 14 amino acids. V trimming: 4 bases; J trimming: 8 bases; junction bases outside the gene matches: 2. The CDR3 spells CASSPDRGYSPLHF. DNA for the CDR3: TGTGCCAGCAGCCCGGACAGGGGGTATTCACCCCTCCACTTT.

This clone was observed a few times. The chain carries TRBV5-1 and TRBJ2-7, with 7 nucleotides matching TRBD1. This CDR3 has 12 amino acids. Germline V gives CDR1 SGHRS, CDR2 YFSETQ. V lost 5 bases and J lost 4; bases outside the gene matches: 3. CDR3 residues: CASREGAYEQYF. CDR3 in DNA: TGCGCCAGCAGAGAGGGGGCTTACGAGCAGTACTTC.